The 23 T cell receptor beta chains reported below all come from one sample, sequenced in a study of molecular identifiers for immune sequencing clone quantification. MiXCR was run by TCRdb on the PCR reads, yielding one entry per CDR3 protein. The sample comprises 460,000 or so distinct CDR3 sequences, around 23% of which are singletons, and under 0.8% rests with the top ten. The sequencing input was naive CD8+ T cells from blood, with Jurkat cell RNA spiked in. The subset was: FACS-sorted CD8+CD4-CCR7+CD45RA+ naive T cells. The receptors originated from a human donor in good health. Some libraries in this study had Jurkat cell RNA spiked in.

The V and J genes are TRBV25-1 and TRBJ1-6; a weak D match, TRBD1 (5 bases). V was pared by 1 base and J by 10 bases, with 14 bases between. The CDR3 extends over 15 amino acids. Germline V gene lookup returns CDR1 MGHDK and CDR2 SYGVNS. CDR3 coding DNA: TGTGCCAGCAGTGAATCCGGGGGATTAGGGTCACCCCTCCACTTT. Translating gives CASSESGGLGSPLHF. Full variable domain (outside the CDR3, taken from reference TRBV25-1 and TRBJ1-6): EADIYQTPRYLVIGTGKKITLECSQTMGHDKMYWYQQDPGMELHLIHYSYGVNSTEKGDLSSESTVSRIRTEHFPLTLESARPSHTSQYLCASSESGGLGSPLHFGNGTRLTVT.

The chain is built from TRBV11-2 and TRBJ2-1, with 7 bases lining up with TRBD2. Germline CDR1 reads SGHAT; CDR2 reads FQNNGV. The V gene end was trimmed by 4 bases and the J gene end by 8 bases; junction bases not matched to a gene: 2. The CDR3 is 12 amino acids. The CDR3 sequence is CASSSRGDEQFF. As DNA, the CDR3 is TGTGCCAGCAGCTCCCGGGGGGATGAGCAGTTCTTC.

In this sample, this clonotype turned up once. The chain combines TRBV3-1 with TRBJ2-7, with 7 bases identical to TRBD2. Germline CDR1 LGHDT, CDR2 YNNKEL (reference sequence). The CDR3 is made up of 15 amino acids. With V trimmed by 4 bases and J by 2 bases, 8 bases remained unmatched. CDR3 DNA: TGTGCCAGCAGCCTCAACCGACTAGCAACCTACGAGCAGTACTTC. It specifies CASSLNRLATYEQYF.

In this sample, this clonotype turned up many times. CDR3 sequence reads: CATRGGNQPQHF. The CDR3, as DNA: TGTGCCACCAGGGGCGGCAATCAGCCCCAGCATTTT. The gene calls are TRBV15 and TRBJ1-5; no reliable D call. The CDR3 consists of 12 residues. Germline V gene lookup returns CDR1 LNHNV and CDR2 YYDKDF (reference sequence). Trimming removed 6 bases at V and 2 bases at J, with 5 bases between. The complete variable domain, with remaining parts taken from reference TRBV15 and TRBJ1-5, reads DAMVIQNPRYQVTQFGKPVTLSCSQTLNHNVMYWYQQKSSQAPKLLFHYYDKDFNNEADTPDNFQSRRPNTSFCFLDIRSPGLGDTAMYLCATRGGNQPQHFGDGTRLSIL.

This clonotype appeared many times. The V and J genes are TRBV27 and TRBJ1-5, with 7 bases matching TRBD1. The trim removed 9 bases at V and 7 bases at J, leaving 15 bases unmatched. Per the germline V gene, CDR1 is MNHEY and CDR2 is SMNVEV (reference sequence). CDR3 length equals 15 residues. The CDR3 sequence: CARPLNRGRRQPQHF. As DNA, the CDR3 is TGTGCCAGACCCCTTAACAGGGGTCGCAGGCAGCCCCAGCATTTT.

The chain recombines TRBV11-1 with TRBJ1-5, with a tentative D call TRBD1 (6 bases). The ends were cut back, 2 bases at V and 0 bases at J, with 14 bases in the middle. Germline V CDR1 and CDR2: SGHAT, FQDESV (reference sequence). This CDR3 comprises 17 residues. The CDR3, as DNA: TGTGCCAGCAGCTTATTACAGGGACCTTATAGCAATCAGCCCCAGCATTTT. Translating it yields CASSLLQGPYSNQPQHF.

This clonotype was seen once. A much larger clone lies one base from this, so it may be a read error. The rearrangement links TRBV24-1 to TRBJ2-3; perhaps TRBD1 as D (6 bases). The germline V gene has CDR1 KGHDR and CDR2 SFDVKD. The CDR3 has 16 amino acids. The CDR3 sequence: CAASDLKDSSTDTQYF. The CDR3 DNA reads TGTGCCGCCAGTGATTTGAAGGACAGCAGCACAGATACGCAGTATTTT.

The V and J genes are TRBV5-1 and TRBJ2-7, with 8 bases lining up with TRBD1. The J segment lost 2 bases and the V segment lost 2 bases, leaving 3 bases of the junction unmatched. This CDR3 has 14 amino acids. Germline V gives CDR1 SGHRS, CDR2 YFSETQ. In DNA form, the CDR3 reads TGCGCCAGCAGCTTCGCGACAGGGGCCTACGAGCAGTACTTC. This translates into CASSFATGAYEQYF.

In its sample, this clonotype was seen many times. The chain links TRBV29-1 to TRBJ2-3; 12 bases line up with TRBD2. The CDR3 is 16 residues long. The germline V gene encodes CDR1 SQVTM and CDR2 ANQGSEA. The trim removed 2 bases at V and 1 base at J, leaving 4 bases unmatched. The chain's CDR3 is CSVEPSGGGGTDTQYF. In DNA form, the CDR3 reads TGCAGCGTTGAACCTAGCGGGGGGGGTGGCACAGATACGCAGTATTTT.

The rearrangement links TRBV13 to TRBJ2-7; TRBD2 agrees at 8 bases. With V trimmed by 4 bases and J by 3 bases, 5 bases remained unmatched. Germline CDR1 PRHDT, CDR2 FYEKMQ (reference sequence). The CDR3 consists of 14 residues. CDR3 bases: TGTGCCAGCAGCTCCTCGGGACTAGTCTACGAGCAGTACTTC. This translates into CASSSSGLVYEQYF.

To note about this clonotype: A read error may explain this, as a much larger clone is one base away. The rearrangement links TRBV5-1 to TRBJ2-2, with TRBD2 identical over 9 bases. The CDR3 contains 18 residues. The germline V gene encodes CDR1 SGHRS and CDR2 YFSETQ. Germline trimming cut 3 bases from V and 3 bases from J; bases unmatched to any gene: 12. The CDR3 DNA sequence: TGCGCCAGCAGCTGGGTGTCTAGCGGGATTTCGGACACCGGGGAGCTGTTTTTT. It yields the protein CASSWVSSGISDTGELFF.

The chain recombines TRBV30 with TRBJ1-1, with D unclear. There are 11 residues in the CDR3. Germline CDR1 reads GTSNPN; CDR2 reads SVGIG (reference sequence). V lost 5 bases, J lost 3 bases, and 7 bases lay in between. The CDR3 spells CAWGGYTEAFF. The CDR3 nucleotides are TGTGCCTGGGGTGGTTACACTGAAGCTTTCTTT.

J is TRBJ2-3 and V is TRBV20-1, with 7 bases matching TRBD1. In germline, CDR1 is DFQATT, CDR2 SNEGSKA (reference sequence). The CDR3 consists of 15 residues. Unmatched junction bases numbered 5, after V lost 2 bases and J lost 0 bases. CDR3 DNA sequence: TGCAGTGCTAGACCCGGACAGGAAAGCACAGATACGCAGTATTTT. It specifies CSARPGQESTDTQYF.

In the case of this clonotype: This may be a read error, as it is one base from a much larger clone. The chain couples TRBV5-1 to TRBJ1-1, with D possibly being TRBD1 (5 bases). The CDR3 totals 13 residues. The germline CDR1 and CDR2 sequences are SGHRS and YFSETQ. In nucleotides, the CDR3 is TGCGCCAGCAGCTTGCAGGGTACAGCTGACGCTTTCTTT. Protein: CASSLQGTADAFF.

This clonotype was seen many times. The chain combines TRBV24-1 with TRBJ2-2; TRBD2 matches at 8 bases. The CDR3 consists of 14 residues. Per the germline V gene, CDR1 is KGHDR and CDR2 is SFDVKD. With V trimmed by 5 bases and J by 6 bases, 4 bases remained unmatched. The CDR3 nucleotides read TGTGCCACCAGTGGAAGTAGCGGGGCCGGGGAGCTGTTTTTT. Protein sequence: CATSGSSGAGELFF.

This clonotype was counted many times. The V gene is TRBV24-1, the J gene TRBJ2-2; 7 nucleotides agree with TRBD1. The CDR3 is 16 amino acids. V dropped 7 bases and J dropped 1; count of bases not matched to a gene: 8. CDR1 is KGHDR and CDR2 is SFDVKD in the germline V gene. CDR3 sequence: CATSPTGTENTGELFF. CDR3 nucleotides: TGTGCCACCAGCCCAACCGGGACAGAGAACACCGGGGAGCTGTTTTTT.

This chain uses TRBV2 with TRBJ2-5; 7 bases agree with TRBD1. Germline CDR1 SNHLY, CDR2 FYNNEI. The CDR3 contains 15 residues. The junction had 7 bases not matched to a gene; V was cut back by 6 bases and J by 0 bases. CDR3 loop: CASRSPQGNQETQYF. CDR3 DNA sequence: TGTGCCAGCAGGAGCCCACAGGGGAACCAAGAGACCCAGTACTTC.

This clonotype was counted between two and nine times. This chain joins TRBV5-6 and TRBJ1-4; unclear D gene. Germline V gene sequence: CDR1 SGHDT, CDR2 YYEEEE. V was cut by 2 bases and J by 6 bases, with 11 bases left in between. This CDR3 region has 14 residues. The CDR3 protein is CASSFRQNHEKLFF. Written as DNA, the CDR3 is TGTGCCAGCAGCTTCCGGCAGAATCATGAAAAACTGTTTTTT.

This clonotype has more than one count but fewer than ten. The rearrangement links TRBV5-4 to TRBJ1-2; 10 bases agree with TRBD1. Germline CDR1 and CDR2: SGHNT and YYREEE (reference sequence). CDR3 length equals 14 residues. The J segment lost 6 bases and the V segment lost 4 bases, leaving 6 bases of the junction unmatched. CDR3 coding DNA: TGTGCCAGCAGCCCCTGGACAGGGGGACATGGCTACACCTTC. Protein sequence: CASSPWTGGHGYTF.

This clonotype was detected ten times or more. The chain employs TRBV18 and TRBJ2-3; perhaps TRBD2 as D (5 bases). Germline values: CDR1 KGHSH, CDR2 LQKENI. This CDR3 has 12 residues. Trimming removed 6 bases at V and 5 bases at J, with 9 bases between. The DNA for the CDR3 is TGTGCCAGCTCCGACCGGGGAGATACGCAGTATTTT. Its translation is CASSDRGDTQYF.

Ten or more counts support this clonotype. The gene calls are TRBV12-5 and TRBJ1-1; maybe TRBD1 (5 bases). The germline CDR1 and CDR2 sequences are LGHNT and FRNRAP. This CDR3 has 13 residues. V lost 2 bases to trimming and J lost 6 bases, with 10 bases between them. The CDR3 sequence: CASGLPGSPEAFF. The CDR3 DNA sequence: TGTGCTAGTGGTTTGCCAGGGTCCCCTGAAGCTTTCTTT.

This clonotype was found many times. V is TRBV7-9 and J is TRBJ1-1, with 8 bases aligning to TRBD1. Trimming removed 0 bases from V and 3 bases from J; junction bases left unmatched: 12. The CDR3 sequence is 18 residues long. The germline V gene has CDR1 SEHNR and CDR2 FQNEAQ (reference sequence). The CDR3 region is CASSLALGQGGRYTEAFF. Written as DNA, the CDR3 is TGTGCCAGCAGCTTAGCCCTAGGACAGGGAGGTCGTTACACTGAAGCTTTCTTT.

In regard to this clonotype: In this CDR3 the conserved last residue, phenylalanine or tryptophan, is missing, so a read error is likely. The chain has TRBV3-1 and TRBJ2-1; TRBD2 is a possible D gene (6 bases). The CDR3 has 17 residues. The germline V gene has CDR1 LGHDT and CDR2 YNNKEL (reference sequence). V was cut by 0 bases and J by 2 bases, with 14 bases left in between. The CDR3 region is CASSQEGGGGAYNEQFL. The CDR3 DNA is TGTGCCAGCAGCCAAGAAGGTGGCGGAGGGGCCTACAATGAGCAGTTCCTC.